This entry lists 15 T cell receptor beta chains sequenced from one sample in a study of OX40 agonist ivuxolimab in advanced cancers. This table comes from immunoSEQ multiplex PCR, and its TCRdb copy is limited to in-frame clones, with some not included. Of about 34,000 clones listed, 92% are singletons. The sequenced sample was CD4+ or CD8+ T cells sorted from blood, obtained in a trial of the OX40 agonist ivuxolimab. Receptors were obtained from an adult with an advanced solid tumor such as melanoma, head and neck, liver or kidney cancer.

The genes are TRBV28 and TRBJ1-5, with D perhaps matching TRBD1 (5 bases). Trimming pared 1 base from V and 5 bases from J, leaving 12 bases between. Germline lookup yields CDR1 MDHEN and CDR2 SYDVKM. This CDR3 spans 15 amino acids. The CDR3 DNA sequence: TGTGCCAGCAGTTTATTGATGGGGGATCATCAGCCCCAGCATTTT. It is translated as CASSLLMGDHQPQHF.

This sequence joins TRBV6-1 and TRBJ2-5, with D possibly matching TRBD2 (7 bases). CDR3 length equals 14 residues. The ends were cut back, 7 bases at V and 5 bases at J, with 17 bases in the middle. The germline V gene has CDR1 MNHNS and CDR2 SASEGT. In DNA form, the CDR3 reads TGTGCCAGCACTACAGGGAGGGGTTGGGAGACCCAGTACTTC. It codes for CASTTGRGWETQYF.

A single count supports this clone. The gene calls are TRBV11-1 and TRBJ2-7; D is perhaps TRBD1 (5 bases). Trimming took off 0 bases at V and 3 bases at J, with 15 bases between the two ends. The CDR3 is made up of 16 amino acids. Germline values: CDR1 SGHAT, CDR2 FQDESV (reference sequence). CDR3: CASSLAPAGSGYEQYF. CDR3 sequence (DNA): TGTGCCAGCAGCTTAGCGCCGGCAGGGTCGGGCTACGAGCAGTACTTC.

The chain combines TRBV10-1 with TRBJ2-1; possibly TRBD1 for D (8 bases). The V gene lost 5 bases and the J gene lost 2 bases, with 25 bases spanning the gap. CDR3 length: 19 amino acids. The germline CDR1 and CDR2 sequences are WNHNN and SYGVQD (reference sequence). Here the CDR3 DNA reads TGCGCCAGCAGTTCCCAGGGGGCTGGGGGGGGCCCTACCTACAATGAGCAGTTCTTC. Its protein is CASSSQGAGGGPTYNEQFF.

The genes are TRBV6-1 and TRBJ1-1, with D uncertain. Germline assignment: CDR1 MNHNS and CDR2 SASEGT. Trimming removed 4 bases from V and 6 bases from J, with 15 bases in between. The length of the CDR3 is 14 residues. The chain's CDR3 is CASSGGPGFSEAFF. The DNA for the CDR3 is TGTGCCAGCAGTGGGGGTCCGGGTTTCTCTGAAGCTTTCTTT.

This clone was recorded only once. Its ends do not fully match the called genes, so a read error is possible. The V gene is TRBV28, the J gene TRBJ2-7; possible D gene TRBD1, 6 bases. Germline V gene data show CDR1 as MDHEN and CDR2 as SYDVKM. The CDR3 sequence is 14 residues long. The CDR3: CASSRGQPSSEQYF. In nucleotides, the CDR3 is TGTGCCAGCAGCCGAGGACAGCCATCCTCCGAGCAGTACTTC. The whole variable domain, remainder taken from reference TRBV28 and TRBJ2-7, is DVKVTQSSRYLVKRTGEKVFLECVQDMDHENMFWYRQDPGLGLRLIYFSYDVKMKEKGDIPEGYSVSREKKERFSLILESASTNQTSMYLCASSRGQPSSEQYFGPGTRLTVT.

This clone was detected only once. The genes are TRBV28 and TRBJ2-2, with D hard to call. Germline-derived CDR1 and CDR2 are MDHEN and SYDVKM. This CDR3 is 12 amino acids long. V was trimmed by 3 bases and J by 4 bases, leaving 3 bases between them. CDR3: CASSFFTGELFF. The CDR3 region has the DNA TGTGCCAGCAGTTTCTTCACCGGGGAGCTGTTTTTT. The full variable domain, its missing parts supplied by reference TRBV28 and TRBJ2-2, is DVKVTQSSRYLVKRTGEKVFLECVQDMDHENMFWYRQDPGLGLRLIYFSYDVKMKEKGDIPEGYSVSREKKERFSLILESASTNQTSMYLCASSFFTGELFFGEGSRLTVL.

The rearrangement links TRBV19 to TRBJ2-2, with TRBD1 matching over 8 bases. This CDR3 comprises 15 residues. V lost 4 bases to trimming and J lost 6 bases; unmatched junction nucleotides: 7. The germline V gene has CDR1 LNHDA and CDR2 SQIVND (reference sequence). The CDR3 DNA is TGTGCCAGTAGTACAAGGACAGGGCTATCCGGGGAGCTGTTTTTT. It translates to CASSTRTGLSGELFF.

The gene calls are TRBV7-2 and TRBJ1-2; D unclear. Trimming left V 5 bases short and J 4 bases short, with 20 bases between. Germline values: CDR1 SGHTA, CDR2 FQGNSA. This CDR3 has 16 residues. As DNA, the CDR3 is TGTGCCAGCAGCCTCTTGGGCCCACCAAATTTCTATGGCTACACCTTC. Amino acid sequence: CASSLLGPPNFYGYTF.

V and J are TRBV28 and TRBJ1-4; D is possibly TRBD1 (6 bases). Trimming took off 4 bases at V and 8 bases at J, with 14 bases between the two ends. Germline V gives CDR1 MDHEN, CDR2 SYDVKM. The CDR3 is 14 amino acids. The CDR3 here is CASSWTLQGEKLFF. Written as DNA, the CDR3 is TGTGCCAGCAGTTGGACTCTCCAGGGGGAAAAACTGTTTTTT.

The V and J genes are TRBV5-4 and TRBJ2-2; D perhaps matches TRBD1 (6 bases). The germline V and J ends were trimmed by 4 bases and 1 base, with 11 bases remaining between them. CDR3 length: 15 residues. Germline V CDR1 and CDR2: SGHNT, YYREEE (reference sequence). As DNA, the CDR3 is TGTGCCAGCAGCCCAACACAGGGGAACACCGGGGAGCTGTTTTTT. Its protein is CASSPTQGNTGELFF. Full variable domain (remainder filled in from reference TRBV5-4 and TRBJ2-2): ETGVTQSPTHLIKTRGQQVTLRCSSQSGHNTVSWYQQALGQGPQFIFQYYREEENGRGNFPPRFSGLQFPNYSSELNVNALELDDSALYLCASSPTQGNTGELFFGEGSRLTVL.

This clone was seen more than once but under ten times. This chain joins TRBV7-6 and TRBJ1-1; 7 bases align to TRBD1. V was pared by 4 bases and J by 2 bases, with 4 bases of the junction left unmatched. Per germline, CDR1 SGHVS and CDR2 FNYEAQ. The CDR3 runs 14 residues. The CDR3 loop is CASSSTGANTEAFF. The DNA for the CDR3 is TGTGCCAGCAGCTCCACAGGGGCCAACACTGAAGCTTTCTTT.

This chain links TRBV28 with TRBJ1-2; the D gene is possibly TRBD1 (5 bases). CDR3 length: 12 residues. Germline CDR1 MDHEN, CDR2 SYDVKM. The germline V and J ends were trimmed by 6 bases and 8 bases, with 13 bases remaining between them. The CDR3 bases are TGTGCCAGCAGGATTGAGGGGAACGGCTACACCTTC. Its protein product is CASRIEGNGYTF.

This clone came up once. This chain uses TRBV4-1 with TRBJ2-2; TRBD1 matches 7 bases. CDR3 length equals 15 residues. Germline values: CDR1 MGHRA, CDR2 YSYEKL. The V and J ends lost 8 bases and 2 bases, in that order; junction bases with no gene match: 8. The CDR3 loop is CASGVRDSNTGELFF. DNA of the CDR3: TGCGCCAGCGGCGTCCGGGACAGCAACACCGGGGAGCTGTTTTTT.

The gene calls are TRBV29-1 and TRBJ2-1; a possible D gene is TRBD2 (7 bases). V was clipped by 2 bases and J by 5 bases, with 13 bases between them. The CDR3 length is 14 residues. Germline V gives CDR1 SQVTM, CDR2 ANQGSEA. CDR3: CSVERGGYDNEQFF. CDR3 sequence (DNA): TGCAGCGTTGAAAGGGGGGGGTATGACAATGAGCAGTTCTTC.